This T cell receptor (beta chain) emerged from a study of immune heterogeneity within non-small cell lung tumors. Study findings and constraints: Across individual patients, the high-frequency T-cell receptor beta clonotypes were largely distinct. Identical dominant CDR3 beta clonotypes were found repeatedly across the tumor sites of a single patient, and these appeared alongside high-frequency clones that were unique to particular tumor locations. Local tumor mutational burden, with an R of about 0.34, correlated moderately but significantly with local T-cell clonality.

In this sample, this clonotype turned up a few times. Its specificity is unknown. The TCR beta CDR3 region was amplified by multiplex PCR employing 32 V and 13 J primers. MiXCR, applied by TCRdb to the multiplex PCR reads, yields one record per CDR3 protein. The sample holds more than 9,500 distinct CDR3 sequences, 22% seen once. Germline loops: CDR1 SGHDT, CDR2 YYEEEE. Trimming removed 0 bases at V and 3 bases at J, with 7 bases between. This CDR3 region has 13 residues. Template came from bulk tumor genomic DNA, at roughly 600 ng per sample. Biopsy collection occurred during surgery, with several far-apart biopsies per primary tumor. Undergoing curative surgery were patients whose non-small cell lung cancer was untreated and newly diagnosed. Patients newly diagnosed with non-small cell lung cancer and having curative-intent surgery served as donors.

The chain is built from TRBV5-6 and TRBJ2-7; the D is unclear. The receptor was derived from a man aged 55 to 70 with non-small cell lung cancer. Input material: lung tumor tissue. The CDR3 loop reads CASSLGPNYEQYF. CDR3 coding DNA: TGTGCCAGCAGCTTGGGACCGAACTACGAGCAGTACTTC.